The rows below give T cell receptor beta chains drawn from one sample of a study of blood T cell repertoires in COVID-19. Libraries were prepared by immunoSEQ multiplex PCR; TCRdb keeps only in-frame clonotypes and omits some of them. The sample lists about 6,400 clones, around 84% occurring once. The sequenced sample was peripheral blood. The origin of the receptors is a human donor with active COVID-19. The donor label of this sample is uncertain. CDR3s include the opening cysteine and the closing phenylalanine or tryptophan. D genes are given only for firm matches. A clone size is listed for some rows: how often the clone was seen (once, few, many), or a class if it is expanded.

J: TRBJ2-7
D: TRBD1
V: TRBV10-3
size: .
CDR3: CAISGTGPYEQYF
DNA: TGTGCCATCTCCGGGACAGGGCCCTACGAGCAGTACTTC

J: TRBJ2-7
D: .
V: TRBV5-1
size: .
CDR3: CASSLVPADFTSEQYF
DNA: TGCGCCAGCAGCTTGGTGCCGGCGGACTTTACCTCCGAGCAGTACTTC

J: TRBJ1-2
D: TRBD1
V: TRBV4-3
size: once
CDR3: CASSQQGEYGYTF
DNA: TGCGCCAGCAGCCAGCAGGGGGAATATGGCTACACCTTC

J: TRBJ2-1
D: TRBD2
V: TRBV5-6
size: few
CDR3: CASSLGTSGAEQFF
DNA: TGTGCCAGCAGCTTGGGGACTAGCGGCGCTGAGCAGTTCTTC

J: TRBJ2-7
D: .
V: TRBV5-5
size: .
CDR3: CASSQASALEQYF
DNA: TGTGCCAGCAGCCAGGCATCGGCATTAGAGCAGTACTTC

J: TRBJ1-2
D: TRBD1
V: TRBV7-2
size: .
CDR3: CASSLGGTGSSNYGYTF
DNA: TGTGCCAGCAGCTTAGGCGGGACAGGGTCCTCTAACTATGGCTACACCTTC

J: TRBJ2-5
D: TRBD1
V: TRBV18
size: .
CDR3: CASSPTGGETQYF
DNA: TGTGCCAGCTCACCGACAGGGGGAGAGACCCAGTACTTC

J: TRBJ1-5
D: TRBD1
V: TRBV28
size: once
CDR3: CASSFADRVRQPQHF
DNA: TGTGCCAGCAGTTTCGCGGACAGGGTACGTCAGCCCCAGCATTTT

J: TRBJ2-2
D: .
V: TRBV19
size: .
CDR3: CASSMGSNTGELFF
DNA: TGTGCCAGTAGTATGGGCAGCAACACCGGGGAGCTGTTTTTT

J: TRBJ2-2
D: TRBD1
V: TRBV25-1
size: .
CDR3: CASSPRDRGNTGELFF
DNA: TGTGCCAGCAGCCCAAGGGACAGGGGGAACACCGGGGAGCTGTTTTTT

J: TRBJ2-7
D: TRBD1
V: TRBV19
size: .
CDR3: CASSIGTGTYEQYF
DNA: TGTGCCAGTAGTATCGGGACAGGTACCTACGAGCAGTACTTC

J: TRBJ2-5
D: TRBD2
V: TRBV2
size: once
CDR3: CASSGRLAGGGETQYF
DNA: TGTGCCAGCAGTGGACGGCTAGCGGGGGGCGGGGAGACCCAGTACTTC

J: TRBJ1-4
D: .
V: TRBV6-5
size: .
CDR3: CASRAFRVSNEKLFF
DNA: TGTGCCAGCAGAGCCTTCAGGGTTTCGAATGAAAAACTGTTTTTT

J: TRBJ1-2
D: TRBD1
V: TRBV6-5
size: .
CDR3: CASSYSGTVNYGYTF
DNA: TGTGCCAGCAGTTATTCGGGGACAGTTAACTATGGCTACACCTTC

J: TRBJ1-3
D: .
V: TRBV24-1
size: once
CDR3: CATSDFGFHLDWGNTIYF
DNA: TGTGCCACCAGTGATTTCGGGTTCCACCTAGATTGGGGAAACACCATATATTTT

J: TRBJ2-5
D: .
V: TRBV10-3
size: .
CDR3: CAIRGGNGQETQYF
DNA: TGTGCCATCAGGGGGGGTAACGGCCAAGAGACCCAGTACTTC

J: TRBJ2-1
D: TRBD2
V: TRBV6-2/TRBV6-3
size: few
CDR3: CASSLFPSGKYNEQFF
DNA: TGTGCCAGCAGTTTATTTCCTAGCGGGAAATACAATGAGCAGTTCTTC

J: TRBJ1-2
D: .
V: TRBV15
size: .
CDR3: CATSRGRELRHGYTF
DNA: TGTGCCACCAGCAGAGGACGAGAACTAAGACATGGCTACACCTTC

J: TRBJ2-1
D: .
V: TRBV7-9
size: few
CDR3: CASSINNEQFF
DNA: TGTGCCAGCAGTATAAACAATGAGCAGTTCTTC

J: TRBJ2-7
D: .
V: TRBV6-1
size: .
CDR3: CASSEESRHEQYF
DNA: TGTGCCAGCAGTGAAGAGTCCAGGCACGAGCAGTACTTC

J: TRBJ2-3
D: .
V: TRBV11-2
size: .
CDR3: CASKEGSWADTQYF
DNA: TGTGCCAGCAAGGAAGGGAGTTGGGCAGATACGCAGTATTTT

J: TRBJ2-2
D: TRBD2
V: TRBV7-9
size: .
CDR3: CASSLSGGGAGELFF
DNA: TGTGCCAGCAGCCTTAGCGGGGGGGGCGCCGGGGAGCTGTTTTTT

J: TRBJ2-7
D: .
V: TRBV7-9
size: once
CDR3: CASSLGTLNVRGVEQYF
DNA: TGTGCCAGCAGCTTAGGGACCCTAAACGTTCGCGGGGTCGAGCAGTACTTC

J: TRBJ1-5
D: TRBD1
V: TRBV19
size: .
CDR3: CASSKGQGLRGNQPQHF
DNA: TGTGCCAGTAGTAAGGGACAGGGGCTGAGGGGCAATCAGCCCCAGCATTTT

J: TRBJ2-7
D: TRBD1
V: TRBV10-3
size: .
CDR3: CATYRDRATYEQYF
DNA: TGTGCCACGTATCGGGACAGGGCGACCTACGAGCAGTACTTC

J: TRBJ2-3
D: .
V: TRBV28
size: .
CDR3: CASRLTTLASRTDTQYF
DNA: TGTGCCAGCCGTCTAACAACCCTAGCGTCTAGGACAGATACGCAGTATTTT

J: TRBJ2-7
D: .
V: TRBV4-1
size: few
CDR3: CASSGHRLPYEQYF
DNA: TGCGCCAGCAGTGGACACCGCCTCCCTTACGAGCAGTACTTC

J: TRBJ2-3
D: TRBD2
V: TRBV6-5
size: few
CDR3: CASKLAGVITDTQYF
DNA: TGTGCCAGCAAACTAGCGGGAGTCATCACAGATACGCAGTATTTT

J: TRBJ2-1
D: TRBD2
V: TRBV28
size: .
CDR3: CASSSPGLAGIGRDEQFF
DNA: TGTGCCAGCAGTTCCCCCGGACTAGCGGGGATCGGACGGGATGAGCAGTTCTTC

J: TRBJ2-1
D: .
V: TRBV7-9
size: once
CDR3: CASSPTHPYSSYNEQFF
DNA: TGTGCCAGCAGCCCCACCCACCCATACAGCTCCTACAATGAGCAGTTCTTC

J: TRBJ2-6
D: TRBD2
V: TRBV10-3
size: .
CDR3: CAILQRGEGGQQDSGANVLTF
DNA: TGTGCCATCCTCCAGCGGGGGGAGGGGGGGCAGCAAGACTCTGGGGCCAACGTCCTGACTTTC

J: TRBJ2-5
D: TRBD2
V: TRBV19
size: few
CDR3: CASSMLAGQETQYF
DNA: TGTGCCAGTAGTATGCTAGCGGGACAAGAGACCCAGTACTTC

J: TRBJ1-5
D: TRBD1
V: TRBV15
size: .
CDR3: CATSRVGTGASQPQHF
DNA: TGTGCCACCAGCAGAGTAGGGACAGGGGCCTCCCAGCCCCAGCATTTT

J: TRBJ1-2
D: .
V: TRBV6-5
size: .
CDR3: CASSLEDQYGYTF
DNA: TGTGCCAGCAGTCTAGAAGACCAATATGGCTACACCTTC

J: TRBJ1-1
D: .
V: TRBV19
size: .
CDR3: CASSRDTEAFF
DNA: TGTGCCAGTAGTCGGGACACTGAAGCTTTCTTT

J: TRBJ2-1
D: TRBD2
V: TRBV12-5
size: .
CDR3: CASGPRGGGYNEQFF
DNA: TGTGCTAGTGGTCCCCGGGGGGGCGGCTACAATGAGCAGTTCTTC